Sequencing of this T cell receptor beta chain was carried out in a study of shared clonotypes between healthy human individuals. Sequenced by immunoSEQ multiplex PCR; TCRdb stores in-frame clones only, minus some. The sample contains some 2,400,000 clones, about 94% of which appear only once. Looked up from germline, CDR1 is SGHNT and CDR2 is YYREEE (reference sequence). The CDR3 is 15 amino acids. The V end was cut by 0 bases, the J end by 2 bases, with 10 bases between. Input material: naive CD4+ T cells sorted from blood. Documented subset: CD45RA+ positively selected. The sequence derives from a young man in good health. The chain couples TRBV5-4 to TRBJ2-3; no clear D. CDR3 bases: TGTGCCAGCAGCTTGGTAAACATAGTCACAGATACGCAGTATTTT. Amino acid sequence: CASSLVNIVTDTQYF.